This entry lists 2 T cell receptor beta chains sequenced from one sample in a study of blood T cell repertoires in COVID-19. This table comes from immunoSEQ multiplex PCR, and its TCRdb copy is limited to in-frame clones, with some not included. The data show approximately 9,200 clones, approximately 87% seen once. What was sequenced was peripheral blood. These receptors originate from a man aged 60-69 years with acute or convalescent COVID-19.

V is TRBV18 and J is TRBJ2-2; TRBD1 is a possible D gene (6 bases). Trimming pared 4 bases from V and 1 base from J, leaving 10 bases between. CDR1 KGHSH and CDR2 LQKENI come from the germline V gene. This CDR3 contains 15 residues. CDR3 nucleotide sequence: TGTGCCAGCTCACGGGACACTAAGAACACCGGGGAGCTGTTTTTT. It yields the protein CASSRDTKNTGELFF.

The V gene is TRBV7-2, the J gene TRBJ2-3, with TRBD2 identical over 7 bases. The CDR3 extends over 16 amino acids. With V trimmed by 6 bases and J by 0 bases, 9 bases remained unmatched. CDR1 SGHTA and CDR2 FQGNSA come from the germline V gene. The CDR3 bases are TGTGCCAGCAGTCCCGGACTAGTAAGGAGCACAGATACGCAGTATTTT. Translated, it gives CASSPGLVRSTDTQYF.